This TCR beta chain was obtained from a study of blood T cells in healthy people across ages. A sample-barcoded 5' primer and a J-beta primer mix were used in a second PCR of about 7 to 12 cycles. TCRdb redid the calling of the 5' RACE reads with MiXCR, one entry per CDR3 protein. The sample consists of about 1.6 million distinct CDR3 sequences, 30% to 40% of them appearing once. CDR3 length equals 14 residues. With 7 bases removed from V and 1 base from J, the gap between germline ends came to 13 bases. This clonotype was observed at least ten times. This clonotype originated in a woman in her 30s in good health. The sequenced sample consisted of blood. The rearrangement links TRBV12-3 or TRBV12-4 to TRBJ1-2; D call uncertain. The CDR3 DNA reads TGTGCCAGCACCCCCCAACGGGTTAACTATGGCTACACCTTC. It yields the protein CASTPQRVNYGYTF.